These T cell receptor beta chains were read from a single sample in a study of blood T cell repertoires in COVID-19. Here immunoSEQ multiplex PCR was the method, and the copy in TCRdb shows in-frame clones only, minus some. The sample holds about 270,000 clones, about 87% seen once. Sequencing used PBMCs or T cells enriched from blood (not recorded which). These receptors were taken from a woman aged 45-65 years who had recovered from COVID-19. CDR3s include the opening cysteine and the closing phenylalanine or tryptophan. The order of the fields is D gene, V gene, J gene, clone size, CDR3 DNA, CDR3 protein. The D gene is left open where the match is weak. The listing skips clone size in some rows; elsewhere it reads once, few, many or a size class.

D: NA
V: TRBV28
J: TRBJ1-4
size: NA
DNA: TGTGCCAGCAGCCCCGTGGATACCGCGAGAGGAAAACTGTTTTTT
CDR3: CASSPVDTARGKLFF

D: TRBD2
V: TRBV7-2
J: TRBJ2-1
size: NA
DNA: TGTGCCAGCAGCTTACTAGCGGGACGAGGGGGCAATGAGCAGTTCTTC
CDR3: CASSLLAGRGGNEQFF

D: TRBD1
V: TRBV29-1
J: TRBJ1-1
size: NA
DNA: TGCAGCGTCACAGGGGTCGCTGAAGCTTTCTTT
CDR3: CSVTGVAEAFF

D: NA
V: TRBV6-6
J: TRBJ2-5
size: NA
DNA: TGTGCCAGCAGTTACGAGGGAGCTGCCGAGACCCAGTACTTC
CDR3: CASSYEGAAETQYF

D: NA
V: TRBV6-5
J: TRBJ2-1
size: NA
DNA: TGTGCCAGCAGCTACCGTAGCGCTATCAATGAGCAGTTCTTC
CDR3: CASSYRSAINEQFF

D: TRBD2
V: TRBV28
J: TRBJ2-1
size: NA
DNA: TGTGCCAGCAGTTCTCCGGGACTAGCGGGTAACTACAATGAGCAGTTCTTC
CDR3: CASSSPGLAGNYNEQFF

D: NA
V: TRBV7-7
J: TRBJ2-3
size: NA
DNA: TGTGCTAGCAGCTTAGGGGCAGGGGAAGAGGATACGCAGTATTTT
CDR3: CASSLGAGEEDTQYF

D: TRBD1
V: TRBV30
J: TRBJ1-2
size: NA
DNA: TGTGCCTGGGCGATCCGGGACAGGGGAAACTATGGCTACACCTTC
CDR3: CAWAIRDRGNYGYTF

D: NA
V: TRBV15
J: TRBJ1-1
size: once
DNA: TGTGCCACCAGCAGAGATAATAGGGAGCGGACTGAAGCTTTCTTT
CDR3: CATSRDNRERTEAFF

D: TRBD1
V: TRBV28
J: TRBJ1-6
size: NA
DNA: TGTGCCAGCAGTTTATATCCAGGGGGCGGGTCACCCCTCCACTTT
CDR3: CASSLYPGGGSPLHF

D: NA
V: TRBV9
J: TRBJ2-1
size: NA
DNA: TGTGCCAGCAGCCCAAGGCCGGGAACCGGGAATGAGCAGTTCTTC
CDR3: CASSPRPGTGNEQFF

D: NA
V: TRBV3-1/TRBV3-2
J: TRBJ1-6
size: once
DNA: TGTGCCAGCAGCCCGGGAGGAAACAGCATATCACCCCTCCACTTT
CDR3: CASSPGGNSISPLHF

D: NA
V: TRBV2
J: TRBJ1-1
size: NA
DNA: TGTGCCAGCAGTGAGGGGGGGTTTATGAACACTGAAGCTTTCTTT
CDR3: CASSEGGFMNTEAFF

D: NA
V: TRBV2
J: TRBJ2-3
size: few
DNA: TGTGCCAGCAGTGAGGGGAGATTAGATACGCAGTATTTT
CDR3: CASSEGRLDTQYF

D: NA
V: TRBV5-5
J: TRBJ2-7
size: NA
DNA: TGTGCCAGCAGCTTGGCCAGGGGCCCATACGAGCAGTACTTC
CDR3: CASSLARGPYEQYF

D: NA
V: TRBV11-2
J: TRBJ2-7
size: NA
DNA: TGTGCCAGCAGCTTAGGGGGGACTCCTGTTTACGAGCAGTACTTC
CDR3: CASSLGGTPVYEQYF

D: NA
V: TRBV29-1
J: TRBJ2-1
size: NA
DNA: TGCAGCGCCGAAACAGGAGCCTACAATGAGCAGTTCTTC
CDR3: CSAETGAYNEQFF

D: NA
V: TRBV6-1
J: TRBJ1-1
size: NA
DNA: TGTGCCAGCAGTGACCGGGACATCAAGGAAGCTTTCTTT
CDR3: CASSDRDIKEAFF

D: TRBD2
V: TRBV3-1/TRBV3-2
J: TRBJ2-1
size: NA
DNA: TGTGCCAGCAGCCAAGATCCCAGCGGGGGCTACAATGAGCAGTTCTTC
CDR3: CASSQDPSGGYNEQFF

D: TRBD1
V: TRBV30
J: TRBJ2-2
size: NA
DNA: TGTGCCAGGACAGGGCCAGCGAACACCGGGGAGCTGTTTTTT
CDR3: CARTGPANTGELFF

D: TRBD2
V: TRBV11-3
J: TRBJ2-5
size: NA
DNA: TGTGCCAGCTCCCAAGCGGGAGGCCAAGAGACCCAGTACTTC
CDR3: CASSQAGGQETQYF

D: NA
V: TRBV3-1/TRBV3-2
J: TRBJ1-3
size: NA
DNA: TGTGCCAGCAGCACCAGGAGGTCTGGAAACACCATATATTTT
CDR3: CASSTRRSGNTIYF

D: NA
V: TRBV2
J: TRBJ2-7
size: NA
DNA: TGTGCCAGCAGTGAAGCGCGGCAGTCCGAGCAGTACTTC
CDR3: CASSEARQSEQYF

D: NA
V: TRBV4-2
J: TRBJ1-1
size: NA
DNA: TGTGCCAGCAGCCACCCCGGGGAGGGGCTGAACACTGAAGCTTTCTTT
CDR3: CASSHPGEGLNTEAFF

D: NA
V: TRBV11-2
J: TRBJ1-6
size: NA
DNA: TGTGCCAGCAGCCGTGGCCTCGGACAGTATAATTCACCCCTCCACTTT
CDR3: CASSRGLGQYNSPLHF

D: TRBD1
V: TRBV19
J: TRBJ1-1
size: NA
DNA: TGTGCCAGTAGTAAGGACAGGGCCTCTGAAGCTTTCTTT
CDR3: CASSKDRASEAFF

D: TRBD2
V: TRBV30
J: TRBJ2-3
size: NA
DNA: TGTGCCTGGAGTGGCCCCTCGAAACTAGCGTCTAGCACAGATACGCAGTATTTT
CDR3: CAWSGPSKLASSTDTQYF

D: NA
V: TRBV30
J: TRBJ1-4
size: once
DNA: TGTGCCTGGAGTGTACATGCCACTAATGAAAAACTGTTTTTT
CDR3: CAWSVHATNEKLFF

D: TRBD1
V: TRBV7-2
J: TRBJ2-1
size: few
DNA: TGTGCCAGCAGCATCAGGACAGGGGATGAGCAGTTCTTC
CDR3: CASSIRTGDEQFF

D: TRBD1
V: TRBV28
J: TRBJ2-7
size: NA
DNA: TGTGCCAGCAGTTCGCCCGGGACAGGGACCTACGAGCAGTACTTC
CDR3: CASSSPGTGTYEQYF

D: TRBD2
V: TRBV6-2/TRBV6-3
J: TRBJ2-1
size: NA
DNA: TGTGCCAGCAGTTACGTGGTAGCGGGAGGGCCTCAGTTCTTC
CDR3: CASSYVVAGGPQFF

D: TRBD1
V: TRBV6-6
J: TRBJ2-3
size: NA
DNA: TGTGCCAGCAGGCAACAAACAGGGGGCAGGGATACGCAGTATTTT
CDR3: CASRQQTGGRDTQYF

D: NA
V: TRBV4-3
J: TRBJ1-4
size: NA
DNA: TGCGCCAGCAGCCAAGAAGCACCCGGGGATGAAAAACTGTTTTTT
CDR3: CASSQEAPGDEKLFF

D: NA
V: TRBV11-2
J: TRBJ1-1
size: NA
DNA: TGTGCCAGCAGCGGTCTGAGGAGGGGTGGTACTGAAGCTTTCTTT
CDR3: CASSGLRRGGTEAFF

D: TRBD1
V: TRBV14
J: TRBJ2-7
size: few
DNA: TGTGCCAGCAGCCCGGACAGGAGTGTCTCCTACGAGCAGTACTTC
CDR3: CASSPDRSVSYEQYF

D: NA
V: TRBV20-1
J: TRBJ1-1
size: NA
DNA: TGCAGTGCTAGTGTGGAGTCTCGGAACACTGAAGCTTTCTTT
CDR3: CSASVESRNTEAFF

D: TRBD2
V: TRBV7-6
J: TRBJ2-7
size: NA
DNA: TGTGCCAGCAGCCAAGGCGTCGCTAGCGGGAGCCCTGTGGGCGAGCAGTACTTC
CDR3: CASSQGVASGSPVGEQYF

D: NA
V: TRBV7-8
J: TRBJ1-5
size: NA
DNA: TGTGCCAGCAGCTTGGCTACAGGCTCTCAGCCCCAGCATTTT
CDR3: CASSLATGSQPQHF

D: TRBD1
V: TRBV23-1
J: TRBJ1-1
size: few
DNA: TGCGCCAGCAGTCACAACAGGGGCAAGGACACTGAAGCTTTCTTT
CDR3: CASSHNRGKDTEAFF

D: NA
V: TRBV19
J: TRBJ2-6
size: NA
DNA: TGTGCCAGTAGTTCTGGGCTCCCTGGGGCCAACGTCCTGACTTTC
CDR3: CASSSGLPGANVLTF

D: NA
V: TRBV6-6
J: TRBJ1-1
size: NA
DNA: TGTGCCAGCAGCCTGGACCGGGACATGTTGAACACTGAAGCTTTCTTT
CDR3: CASSLDRDMLNTEAFF

D: NA
V: TRBV10-1
J: TRBJ1-3
size: NA
DNA: TGCGCCAGCAGTGAGCCGCCTCCCTCGGGGAACACCATATATTTT
CDR3: CASSEPPPSGNTIYF

D: NA
V: TRBV5-1
J: TRBJ1-1
size: NA
DNA: TGCGCCAGCAGCTTGTCGGGACTGAACATGAACACTGAAGCTTTCTTT
CDR3: CASSLSGLNMNTEAFF